The present entry profiles one T cell receptor (beta chain) with its context. The antigen remains undetermined. The germline V and J ends were trimmed by 7 bases and 2 bases, with 15 bases remaining between them. There are 15 residues in the CDR3. Germline values: CDR1 MNHEY, CDR2 SVGAGI. Libraries were prepared by immunoSEQ multiplex PCR; TCRdb keeps only in-frame clonotypes and omits some of them. Among fewer than 50,000 clones listed, about three quarters were seen once. The sample is drawn from a study of OX40 agonist ivuxolimab in advanced cancers. Overall study context: At about 81% male, the cohort had a mean age of roughly 60 years, ranging from about 23 to 79. Two cutaneous melanoma patients and one hepatocellular carcinoma patient, three in all, had partial responses. Whole-study findings and limits: Fewer expanded clones were found on average in CD4+ than in CD8+ T cells.

This rearrangement joins TRBV6-5 to TRBJ2-1; D unresolved. The sample was CD4+ or CD8+ T cells sorted from blood, taken in a trial of the OX40 agonist ivuxolimab. The origin of this receptor is an adult with an advanced solid tumor such as melanoma, head and neck, liver or kidney cancer. The CDR3 protein is CASTPFPPTYNEQFF. CDR3 nucleotide sequence: TGTGCCAGCACCCCATTCCCCCCTACCTACAATGAGCAGTTCTTC.